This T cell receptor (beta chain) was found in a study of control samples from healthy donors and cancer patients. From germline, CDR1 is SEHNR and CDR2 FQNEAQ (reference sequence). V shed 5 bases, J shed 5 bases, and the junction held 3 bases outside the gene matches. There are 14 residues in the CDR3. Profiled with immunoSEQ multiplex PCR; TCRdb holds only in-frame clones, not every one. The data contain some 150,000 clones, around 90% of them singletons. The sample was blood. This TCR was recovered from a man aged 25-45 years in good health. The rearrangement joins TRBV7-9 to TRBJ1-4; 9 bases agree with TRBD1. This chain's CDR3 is CASSKGQGNEKLFF. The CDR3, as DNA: TGTGCCAGCAGCAAAGGACAGGGGAATGAAAAACTGTTTTTT.